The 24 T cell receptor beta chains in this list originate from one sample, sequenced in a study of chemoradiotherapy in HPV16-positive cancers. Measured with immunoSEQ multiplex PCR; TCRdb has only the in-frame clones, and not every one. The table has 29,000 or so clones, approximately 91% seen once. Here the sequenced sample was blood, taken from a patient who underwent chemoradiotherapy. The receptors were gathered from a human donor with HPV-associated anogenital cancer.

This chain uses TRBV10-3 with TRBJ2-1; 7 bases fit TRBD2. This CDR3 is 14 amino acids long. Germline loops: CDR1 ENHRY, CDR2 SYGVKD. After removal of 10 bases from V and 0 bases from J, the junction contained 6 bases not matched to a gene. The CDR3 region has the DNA TGTGCCACCGAAGCGGGAATCTCCTACAATGAGCAGTTCTTC. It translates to CATEAGISYNEQFF.

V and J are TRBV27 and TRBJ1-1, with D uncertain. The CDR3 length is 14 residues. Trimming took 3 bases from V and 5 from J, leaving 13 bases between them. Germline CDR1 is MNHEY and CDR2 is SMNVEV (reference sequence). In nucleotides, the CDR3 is TGTGCCAGCAGTTTCCTCTTGGAGGGTACTGAAGCTTTCTTT. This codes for CASSFLLEGTEAFF.

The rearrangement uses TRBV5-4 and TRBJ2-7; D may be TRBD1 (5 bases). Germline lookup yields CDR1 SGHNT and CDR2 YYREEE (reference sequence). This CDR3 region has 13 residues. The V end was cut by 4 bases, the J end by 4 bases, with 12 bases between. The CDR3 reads CASSLRQKYEQYF. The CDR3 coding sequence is TGTGCCAGCAGCCTACGACAGAAGTACGAGCAGTACTTC.

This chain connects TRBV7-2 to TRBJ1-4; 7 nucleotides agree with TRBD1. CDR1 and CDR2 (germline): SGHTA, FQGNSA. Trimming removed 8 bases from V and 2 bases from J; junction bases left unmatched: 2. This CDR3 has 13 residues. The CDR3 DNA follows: TGTGCCAGCCGCAGGGGGACTAATGAAAAACTGTTTTTT. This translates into CASRRGTNEKLFF.

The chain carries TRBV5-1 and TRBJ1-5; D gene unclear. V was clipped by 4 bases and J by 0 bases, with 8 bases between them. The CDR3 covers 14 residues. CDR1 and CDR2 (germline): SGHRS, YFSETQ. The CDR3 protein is CASSRSGSNQPQHF. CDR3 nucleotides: TGCGCCAGCAGCCGGTCGGGTAGCAATCAGCCCCAGCATTTT.

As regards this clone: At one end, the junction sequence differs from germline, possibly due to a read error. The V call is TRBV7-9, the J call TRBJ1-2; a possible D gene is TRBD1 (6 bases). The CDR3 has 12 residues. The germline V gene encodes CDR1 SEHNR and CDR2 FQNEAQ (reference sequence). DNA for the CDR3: TGTGCCAGCAGCCTCCAGAGGGGGGAGGCTTTCTTC. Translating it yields CASSLQRGEAFF.

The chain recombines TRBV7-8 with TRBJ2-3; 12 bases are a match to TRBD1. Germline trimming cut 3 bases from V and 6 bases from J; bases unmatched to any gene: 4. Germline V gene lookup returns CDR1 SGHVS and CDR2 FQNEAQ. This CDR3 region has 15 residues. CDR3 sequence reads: CASSLGTGGADTQYF. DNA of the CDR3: TGTGCCAGCAGCTTGGGGACAGGGGGCGCGGATACGCAGTATTTT. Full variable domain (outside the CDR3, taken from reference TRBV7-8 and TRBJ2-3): GAGVSQSPRYKVAKRGQDVALRCDPISGHVSLFWYQQALGQGPEFLTYFQNEAQLDKSGLPSDRFFAERPEGSVSTLKIQRTQQEDSAVYLCASSLGTGGADTQYFGPGTRLTVL.

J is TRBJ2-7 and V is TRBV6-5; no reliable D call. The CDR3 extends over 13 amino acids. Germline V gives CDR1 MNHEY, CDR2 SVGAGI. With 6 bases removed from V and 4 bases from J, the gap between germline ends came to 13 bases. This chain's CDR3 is CASSRAPEYEQYF. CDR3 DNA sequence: TGTGCCAGCAGCCGGGCACCCGAATACGAGCAGTACTTC.

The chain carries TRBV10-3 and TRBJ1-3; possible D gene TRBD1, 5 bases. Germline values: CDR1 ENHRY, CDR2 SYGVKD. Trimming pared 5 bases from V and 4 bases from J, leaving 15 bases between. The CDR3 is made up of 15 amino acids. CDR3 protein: CAISNAGQAGNTIYF. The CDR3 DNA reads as TGTGCCATCAGTAATGCAGGGCAGGCGGGAAACACCATATATTTT.

CDR3 in amino acids: CASSLSETGLHEQYF. The CDR3 coding sequence is TGTGCCAGCAGCTTGAGCGAGACAGGGCTACACGAGCAGTACTTC. The chain carries TRBV5-6 and TRBJ2-7; 7 bases fit TRBD1. CDR1 and CDR2 from the germline V gene are SGHDT and YYEEEE. The CDR3 sequence is 15 residues long. The V segment lost 1 base and the J segment 5 bases; nucleotides outside the gene matches: 9.

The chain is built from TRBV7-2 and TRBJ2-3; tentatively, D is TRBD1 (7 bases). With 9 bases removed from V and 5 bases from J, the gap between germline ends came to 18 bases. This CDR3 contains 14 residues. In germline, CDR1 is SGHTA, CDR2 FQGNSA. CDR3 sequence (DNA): TGTGCCAGTACTGCTGGAGGGACAGTAGATACGCAGTATTTT. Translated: CASTAGGTVDTQYF.

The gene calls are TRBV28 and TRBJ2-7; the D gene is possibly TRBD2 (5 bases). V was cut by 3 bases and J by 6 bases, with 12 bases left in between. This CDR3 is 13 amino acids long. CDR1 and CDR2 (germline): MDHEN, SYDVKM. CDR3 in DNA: TGTGCCAGCAGTTTGAGGGAGACTGTCGAGCAGTACTTC. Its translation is CASSLRETVEQYF. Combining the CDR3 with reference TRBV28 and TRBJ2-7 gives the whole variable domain DVKVTQSSRYLVKRTGEKVFLECVQDMDHENMFWYRQDPGLGLRLIYFSYDVKMKEKGDIPEGYSVSREKKERFSLILESASTNQTSMYLCASSLRETVEQYFGPGTRLTVT.

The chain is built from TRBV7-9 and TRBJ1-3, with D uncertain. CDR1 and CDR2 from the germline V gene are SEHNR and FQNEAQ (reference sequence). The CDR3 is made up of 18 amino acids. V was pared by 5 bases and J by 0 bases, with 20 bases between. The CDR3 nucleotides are TGTGCCAGCAGCCCCACAGTTGGGAAAGACCCCTCTGGAAACACCATATATTTT. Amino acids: CASSPTVGKDPSGNTIYF. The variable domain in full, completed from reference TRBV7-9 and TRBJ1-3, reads DTGVSQNPRHKITKRGQNVTFRCDPISEHNRLYWYRQTLGQGPEFLTYFQNEAQLEKSRLLSDRFSAERPKGSFSTLEIQRTEQGDSAMYLCASSPTVGKDPSGNTIYFGEGSWLTVV.

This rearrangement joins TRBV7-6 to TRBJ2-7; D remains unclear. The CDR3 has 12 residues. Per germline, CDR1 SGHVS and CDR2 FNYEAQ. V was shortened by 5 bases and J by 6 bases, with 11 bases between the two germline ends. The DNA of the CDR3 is TGTGCCAGCAGCCCAGGACCACGCGAGCAGTACTTC. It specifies CASSPGPREQYF. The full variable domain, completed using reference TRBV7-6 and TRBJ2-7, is GAGVSQSPRYKVTKRGQDVALRCDPISGHVSLYWYRQALGQGPEFLTYFNYEAQQDKSGLPNDRFSAERPEGSISTLTIQRTEQRDSAMYRCASSPGPREQYFGPGTRLTVT.

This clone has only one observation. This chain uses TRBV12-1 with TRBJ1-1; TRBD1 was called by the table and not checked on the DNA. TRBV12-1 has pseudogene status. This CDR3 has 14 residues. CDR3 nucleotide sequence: TGTGCCACCCCTTGGAACAGGTTGGGCACTGAAGCTTTCTTT. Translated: CATPWNRLGTEAFF.

The CDR3 DNA sequence: TGTGCCAGTAGTACCTCAGATACGCAGTATTTT. Its protein product is CASSTSDTQYF. V usage is TRBV19 and J usage is TRBJ2-3; D not certain. The length of the CDR3 is 11 residues. Trimming pared 4 bases from V and 4 bases from J, leaving 3 bases between. Germline V gene lookup returns CDR1 LNHDA and CDR2 SQIVND (reference sequence).

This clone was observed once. CDR3 in DNA: TGTGCCATCAGTGAGTCGTTAATTAGCGGAGGGACCCAGTACTTC. Residues: CAISESLISGGTQYF. This chain uses TRBV10-3 with TRBJ2-5; the D gene is possibly TRBD2 (6 bases). This CDR3 contains 15 residues. V gave up 0 bases and J gave up 7 bases, with 15 bases separating them. Germline loops: CDR1 ENHRY, CDR2 SYGVKD.

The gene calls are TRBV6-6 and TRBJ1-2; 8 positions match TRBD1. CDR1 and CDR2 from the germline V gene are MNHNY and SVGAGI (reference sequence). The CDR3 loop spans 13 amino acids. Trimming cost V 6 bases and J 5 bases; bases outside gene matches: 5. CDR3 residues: CASSLGTGYGYTF. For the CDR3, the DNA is TGTGCCAGCAGCCTCGGGACAGGTTATGGCTACACCTTC.

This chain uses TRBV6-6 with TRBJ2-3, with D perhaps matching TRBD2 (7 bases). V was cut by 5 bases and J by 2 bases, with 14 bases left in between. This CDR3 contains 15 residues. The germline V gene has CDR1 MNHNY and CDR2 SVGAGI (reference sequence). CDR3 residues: CASSQQGGFTDTQYF. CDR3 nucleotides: TGTGCCAGCAGTCAACAGGGAGGGTTCACAGATACGCAGTATTTT.

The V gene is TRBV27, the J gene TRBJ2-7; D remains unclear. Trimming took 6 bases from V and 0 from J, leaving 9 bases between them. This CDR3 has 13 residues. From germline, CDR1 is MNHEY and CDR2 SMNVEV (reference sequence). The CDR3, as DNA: TGTGCCAGCAGCCCGGCCCCCTCCTACGAGCAGTACTTC. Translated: CASSPAPSYEQYF.

The CDR3 DNA follows: TGTGCCAGCAGTTTATTCAGGGGGGGAGATACGCAGTATTTT. Its translation: CASSLFRGGDTQYF. This chain links TRBV27 with TRBJ2-3; perhaps D is TRBD1 or TRBD2 (7 bases each). Germline CDR1 MNHEY, CDR2 SMNVEV (reference sequence). The germline V and J ends were trimmed by 1 base and 5 bases, with 10 bases remaining between them. The CDR3 covers 14 residues.

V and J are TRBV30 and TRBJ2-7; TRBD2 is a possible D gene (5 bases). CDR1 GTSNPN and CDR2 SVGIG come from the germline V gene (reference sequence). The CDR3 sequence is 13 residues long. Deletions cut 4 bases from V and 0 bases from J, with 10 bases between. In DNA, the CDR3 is TGTGCCTGGATGGGCCGGGGCTCCTACGAGCAGTACTTC. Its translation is CAWMGRGSYEQYF.

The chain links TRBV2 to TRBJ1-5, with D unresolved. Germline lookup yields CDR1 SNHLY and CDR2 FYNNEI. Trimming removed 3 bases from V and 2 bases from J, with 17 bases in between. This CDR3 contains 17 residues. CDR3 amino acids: CASSDLGGPGGNQPQHF. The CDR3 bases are TGTGCCAGCAGTGATCTCGGAGGCCCTGGGGGCAATCAGCCCCAGCATTTT.

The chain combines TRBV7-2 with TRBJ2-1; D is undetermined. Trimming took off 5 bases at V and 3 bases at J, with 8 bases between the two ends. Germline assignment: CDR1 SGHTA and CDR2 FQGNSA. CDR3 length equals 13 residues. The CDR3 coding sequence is TGTGCCAGCAGCCCAACCCGCTACAATGAGCAGTTCTTC. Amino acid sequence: CASSPTRYNEQFF.